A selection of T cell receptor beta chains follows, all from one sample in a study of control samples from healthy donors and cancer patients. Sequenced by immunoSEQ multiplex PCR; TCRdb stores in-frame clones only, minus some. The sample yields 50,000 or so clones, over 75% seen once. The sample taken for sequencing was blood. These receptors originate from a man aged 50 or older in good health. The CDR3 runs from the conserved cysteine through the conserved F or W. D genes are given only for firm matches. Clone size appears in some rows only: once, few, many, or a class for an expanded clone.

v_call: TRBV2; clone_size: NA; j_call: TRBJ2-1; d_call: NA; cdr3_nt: TGTGCCAGCAGTGATCCCCCGATGGGGCAGTTCTTC; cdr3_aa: CASSDPPMGQFF
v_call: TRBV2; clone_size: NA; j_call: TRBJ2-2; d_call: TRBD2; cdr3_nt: TGTGCCAGCTCCACTAGCGATTTGGCCGGGGAGCTGTTTTTT; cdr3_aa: CASSTSDLAGELFF
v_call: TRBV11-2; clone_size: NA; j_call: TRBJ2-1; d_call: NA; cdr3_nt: TGTGCCAGCAGCTTAGCCCGGGGAGCGGGGCAGTTCTTC; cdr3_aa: CASSLARGAGQFF
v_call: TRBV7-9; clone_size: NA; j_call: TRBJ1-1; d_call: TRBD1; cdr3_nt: TGTGCCAGCAGCTTAGCGGACAGGATGAACACTGAAGCTTTCTTT; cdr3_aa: CASSLADRMNTEAFF
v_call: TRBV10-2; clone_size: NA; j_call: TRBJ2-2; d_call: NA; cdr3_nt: TGCGCCAGCAGATCAGGGGGCATAGGAGCGGGAAGCTTGAACACCGGGGAGCTGTTTTTT; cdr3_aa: CASRSGGIGAGSLNTGELFF
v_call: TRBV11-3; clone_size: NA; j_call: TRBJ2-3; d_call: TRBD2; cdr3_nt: TGTGCCAGCAGCGCCCGACTAGCGGGCGGCAAAGATACGCAGTATTTT; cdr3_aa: CASSARLAGGKDTQYF
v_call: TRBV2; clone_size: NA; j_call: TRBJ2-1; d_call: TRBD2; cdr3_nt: TGTGCCAGCAGTGAAGCGAGGACTAGATTAGGCTCCTACAATGAGCAGTTCTTC; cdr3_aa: CASSEARTRLGSYNEQFF
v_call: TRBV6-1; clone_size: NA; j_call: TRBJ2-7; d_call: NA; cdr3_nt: TGTGCCAGCAGTGAAGCGCGCGGGGGCCTCGAGCAGTACTTC; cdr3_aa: CASSEARGGLEQYF
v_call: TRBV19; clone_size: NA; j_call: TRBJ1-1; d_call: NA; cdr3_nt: TGTGCCAGTAGTCCTCCGAACGGGCTTCCCAACACTGAAGCTTTCTTT; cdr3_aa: CASSPPNGLPNTEAFF
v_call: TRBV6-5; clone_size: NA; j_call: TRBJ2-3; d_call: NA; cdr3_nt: TGTGCCAGCAGTTACGCTGGCGAGGGAGATACGCAGTATTTT; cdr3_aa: CASSYAGEGDTQYF
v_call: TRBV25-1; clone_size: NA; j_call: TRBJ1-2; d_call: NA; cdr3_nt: TGTGCCAGCCTAGGGGACACCGCTAACTATGGCTACACCTTC; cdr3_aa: CASLGDTANYGYTF
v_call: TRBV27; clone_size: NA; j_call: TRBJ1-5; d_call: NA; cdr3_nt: TGTGCCAGCAGTTTTAGCGGAAGCGATCAGCCCCAGCATTTT; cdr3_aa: CASSFSGSDQPQHF
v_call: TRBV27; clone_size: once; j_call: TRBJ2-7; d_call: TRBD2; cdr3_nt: TGTGCCAGCAGTCCCTCGGCGGGGGGCTCACTAGAGCAGTACTTC; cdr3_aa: CASSPSAGGSLEQYF
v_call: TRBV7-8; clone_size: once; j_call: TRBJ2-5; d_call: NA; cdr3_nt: TGTGCCAGCAGCTTAGTCCCCGAGGGGGGCCAAGAGACCCAGTACTTC; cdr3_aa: CASSLVPEGGQETQYF
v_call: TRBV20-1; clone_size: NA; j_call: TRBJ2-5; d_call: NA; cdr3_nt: TGCAGTGCTAGTCCCGGGGTAGATGAGACCCAGTACTTC; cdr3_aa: CSASPGVDETQYF
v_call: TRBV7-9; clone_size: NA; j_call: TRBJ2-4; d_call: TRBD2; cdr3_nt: TGTGCCAGCACCAATATAGCGGGAATGGGGCAAAACATTCAGTACTTC; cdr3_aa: CASTNIAGMGQNIQYF
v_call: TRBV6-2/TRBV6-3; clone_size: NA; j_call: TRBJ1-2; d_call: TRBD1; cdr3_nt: TGTGCCAGCAGTCTCCGGGACAGGGCAATCTATGGCTACACCTTC; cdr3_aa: CASSLRDRAIYGYTF
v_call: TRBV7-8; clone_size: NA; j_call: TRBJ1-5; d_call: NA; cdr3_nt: TGTGCCAGCAGCTTAGAGGGAAGGCAGCCCCAGCATTTT; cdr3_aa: CASSLEGRQPQHF
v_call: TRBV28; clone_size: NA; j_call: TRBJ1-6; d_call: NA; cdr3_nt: TGTGCCAGCAGTACCGAACAGAGCTCCTATAATTCACCCCTCCACTTT; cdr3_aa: CASSTEQSSYNSPLHF
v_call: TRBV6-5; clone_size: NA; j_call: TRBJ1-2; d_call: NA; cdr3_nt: TGTGCCAGCAGTAGTTCACGGACGGACTATGGCTACACCTTC; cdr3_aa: CASSSSRTDYGYTF
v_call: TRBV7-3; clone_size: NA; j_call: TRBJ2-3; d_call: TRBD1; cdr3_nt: TGTGCCAGCAGCTTAACTCCGGGACAGGGTATCGTCACAGATACGCAGTATTTT; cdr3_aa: CASSLTPGQGIVTDTQYF
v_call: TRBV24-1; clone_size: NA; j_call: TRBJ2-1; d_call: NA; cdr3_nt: TGTGCCACCAACTGGAACAATGAGCAGTTCTTC; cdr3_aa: CATNWNNEQFF
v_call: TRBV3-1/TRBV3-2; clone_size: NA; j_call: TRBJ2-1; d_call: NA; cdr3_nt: TGTGCCAGCAGCCAAGGACCCGGATTTGTGGGCAATGAGCAGTTCTTC; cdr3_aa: CASSQGPGFVGNEQFF
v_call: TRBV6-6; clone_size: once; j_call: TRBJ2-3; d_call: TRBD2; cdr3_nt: TGTGCCAGCAAAAGCGGGAGGAGGACGAGAGCAGATACGCAGTATTTT; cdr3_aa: CASKSGRRTRADTQYF
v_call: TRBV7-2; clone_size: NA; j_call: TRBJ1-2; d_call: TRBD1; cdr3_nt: TGTGCCAGCAGCTTAGGAGGGGGACAGGGCTCAAGCTATGGCTACACCTTC; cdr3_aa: CASSLGGGQGSSYGYTF
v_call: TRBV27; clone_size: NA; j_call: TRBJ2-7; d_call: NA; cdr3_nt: TGTGCCAGCAGCCGTCAAACCGGGCCACTCCCCTACGAGCAGTACTTC; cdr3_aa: CASSRQTGPLPYEQYF
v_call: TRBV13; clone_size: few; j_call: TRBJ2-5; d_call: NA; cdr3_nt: TGTGCCAGCAGCGTGGGTTTACAAGAGACCCAGTACTTC; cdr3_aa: CASSVGLQETQYF
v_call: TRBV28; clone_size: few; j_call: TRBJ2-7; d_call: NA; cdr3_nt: TGTGCCAGCAGCCCAGGTTTTTCGAAACACTACGAGCAGTACTTC; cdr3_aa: CASSPGFSKHYEQYF
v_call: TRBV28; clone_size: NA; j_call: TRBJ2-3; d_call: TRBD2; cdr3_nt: TGTGCCAGCGGAGCGGGAGTGACAGATACGCAGTATTTT; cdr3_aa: CASGAGVTDTQYF
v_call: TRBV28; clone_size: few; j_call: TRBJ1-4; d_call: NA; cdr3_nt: TGTGCCAGCAGTTTATTCGGGGGAAACGAAAAACTGTTTTTT; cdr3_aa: CASSLFGGNEKLFF
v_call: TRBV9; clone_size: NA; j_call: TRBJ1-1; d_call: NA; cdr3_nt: TGTGCCAGCAGCGTAGGGTGGAGCACTGAAGCTTTCTTT; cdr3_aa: CASSVGWSTEAFF
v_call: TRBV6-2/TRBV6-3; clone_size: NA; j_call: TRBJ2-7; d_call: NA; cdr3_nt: TGTGCCAGCAGTTACTCGAGGGGAAGGGCCTCCTACGAGCAGTACTTC; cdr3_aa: CASSYSRGRASYEQYF
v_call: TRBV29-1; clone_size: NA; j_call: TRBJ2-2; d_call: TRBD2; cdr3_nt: TGCAGCGTTGCTGGGCTAGCGGGAGGTATTAACACCGGGGAGCTGTTTTTT; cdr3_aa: CSVAGLAGGINTGELFF
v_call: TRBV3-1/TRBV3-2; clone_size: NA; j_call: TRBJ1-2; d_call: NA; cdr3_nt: TGTGCCAGCAGCCAAGGTAACTTAAACTATGGCTACACCTTC; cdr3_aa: CASSQGNLNYGYTF
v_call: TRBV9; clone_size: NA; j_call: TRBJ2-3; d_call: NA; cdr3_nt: TGTGCCAGCAGCGTAGGAGGAGGAAGGCAACACACAGATACGCAGTATTTT; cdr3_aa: CASSVGGGRQHTDTQYF
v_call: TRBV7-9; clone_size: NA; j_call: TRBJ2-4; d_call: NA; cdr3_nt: TGTGCCAGCAGCCCCGGGGGGTCGCAGGGGCTGAAAAACATTCAGTACTTC; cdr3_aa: CASSPGGSQGLKNIQYF
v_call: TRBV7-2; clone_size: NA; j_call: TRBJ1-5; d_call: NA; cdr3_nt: TGTGCCAGCAGGACTATGAATCAGCCCCAGCATTTT; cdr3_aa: CASRTMNQPQHF
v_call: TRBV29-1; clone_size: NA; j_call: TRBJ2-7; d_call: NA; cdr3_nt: TGCAGCGTTGATGTGGGGCTCGGGCTATTTTTC; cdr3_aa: CSVDVGLGLFF
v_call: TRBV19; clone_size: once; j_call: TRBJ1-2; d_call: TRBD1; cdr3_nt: TGTGCCAGTAGTACGACAGGGGGCGGCGGCTACACCTTC; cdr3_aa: CASSTTGGGGYTF
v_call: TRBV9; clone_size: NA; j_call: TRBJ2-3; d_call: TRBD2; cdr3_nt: TGTGCCAGCAGCGTAGTAGGACTAGCTACAGATACGCAGTATTTT; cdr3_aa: CASSVVGLATDTQYF
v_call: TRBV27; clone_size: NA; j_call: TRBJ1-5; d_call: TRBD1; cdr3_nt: TGTGCCAGCAGTTCATCCGGGACAGGGAGTCTATATAGCAATCAGCCCCAGCATTTT; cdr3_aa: CASSSSGTGSLYSNQPQHF
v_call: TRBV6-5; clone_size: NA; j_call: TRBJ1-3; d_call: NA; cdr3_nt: TGTGCCAGCAGTTACTCGGGGGGGTCTGCTGGAAACACCATATATTTT; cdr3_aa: CASSYSGGSAGNTIYF
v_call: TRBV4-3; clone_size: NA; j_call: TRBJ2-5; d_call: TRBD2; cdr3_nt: TGCGCCAGCAGCCAAGAGTCTAGCGGGAGAATTATAGGCCAAGAGACCCAGTACTTC; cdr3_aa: CASSQESSGRIIGQETQYF
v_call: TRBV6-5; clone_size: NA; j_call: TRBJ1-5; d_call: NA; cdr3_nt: TGTGCCAGTAAGGACAGCCCTCTCAGCAATCAGCCCCAGCATTTT; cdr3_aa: CASKDSPLSNQPQHF
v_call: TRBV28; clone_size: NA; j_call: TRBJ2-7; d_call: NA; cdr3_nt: TGTGCCAGCAGTTTAACCGGACAGCCAGCGCCTTCCTACGAGCAGTACTTC; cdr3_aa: CASSLTGQPAPSYEQYF
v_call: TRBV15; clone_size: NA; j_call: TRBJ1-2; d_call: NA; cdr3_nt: TGTGCCACCAGCAGAGATCGGAGTTATGGCTACACCTTC; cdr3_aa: CATSRDRSYGYTF
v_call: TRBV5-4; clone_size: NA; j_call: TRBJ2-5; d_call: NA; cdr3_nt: TGTGCCAGCAGCCCTCAAAAAAGTGGACCCCAAGAGACCCAGTACTTC; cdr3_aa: CASSPQKSGPQETQYF